The clone carrying this TCR beta chain was counted only a few times. The data are from a study of T cells after yellow fever vaccination. MiXCR was run by TCRdb on the 5' RACE reads, yielding one entry per CDR3 protein. The sample lists approximately 610,000 distinct CDR3 sequences; about a sixth were seen once. The receptor was isolated from a man aged 18 to 30 who received the YFV17D yellow fever vaccine. Here the sequenced sample was PBMCs, taken 5 to 6 days after the first yellow fever vaccination.

The CDR3 reads CASRLGTAIYNEQFF. The CDR3 coding sequence is TGTGCCAGCAGGCTCGGGACAGCCATATACAATGAGCAGTTCTTC. The chain combines TRBV6-2 or TRBV6-3 with TRBJ2-1, with 7 bases fitting TRBD1. V lost 6 bases and J lost 4; bases outside the gene matches: 9. Germline lookup yields CDR1 MNHEY and CDR2 SVGEGT. CDR3 length: 15 residues.